Below, 25 T cell receptor beta chains from the same sample are listed, as sequenced in a study of T cell changes during pregnancy in multiple sclerosis. Produced via immunoSEQ multiplex PCR; TCRdb's table is partial and in-frame only. This table holds tens of thousands of clones, roughly 90% found once. The sequencing used peripheral blood, collected in the first trimester of pregnancy. Receptor source: a female donor with multiple sclerosis, enrolled in a pregnancy study.

V and J are TRBV7-2 and TRBJ1-1; D might be TRBD1 (5 bases). The CDR3 sequence is 17 residues long. Germline V gene lookup returns CDR1 SGHTA and CDR2 FQGNSA. V was cut by 5 bases and J by 0 bases, with 19 bases left in between. CDR3 protein: CASSPQGRATMNTEAFF. The CDR3 bases are TGTGCCAGCAGCCCCCAAGGCAGGGCCACCATGAACACTGAAGCTTTCTTT.

This chain links TRBV6-1 with TRBJ2-2; 13 bases are a match to TRBD2. This CDR3 is 15 amino acids long. J gave up 0 bases and V 11 bases, and 3 bases lay outside the gene matches. CDR1 is MNHNS, CDR2 SASEGT, per germline. CDR3 residues: CAAGLAGPNTGELFF. The CDR3 nucleotides read TGTGCCGCGGGACTAGCGGGACCGAACACCGGGGAGCTGTTTTTT.

The sample holds one count of this clone. This sequence joins TRBV7-8 and TRBJ1-5, with D possibly being TRBD1 (6 bases). The CDR3 is made up of 17 amino acids. V was cut by 5 bases and J by 2 bases, with 19 bases left in between. Germline CDR1 and CDR2: SGHVS and FQNEAQ. The CDR3 sequence: CASSTGHSDVGNQPQHF. DNA of the CDR3: TGTGCCAGCAGCACGGGACATTCCGACGTGGGCAATCAGCCCCAGCATTTT. The entire variable domain, with the rest obtained from reference TRBV7-8 and TRBJ1-5, is as follows: GAGVSQSPRYKVAKRGQDVALRCDPISGHVSLFWYQQALGQGPEFLTYFQNEAQLDKSGLPSDRFFAERPEGSVSTLKIQRTQQEDSAVYLCASSTGHSDVGNQPQHFGDGTRLSIL.

The chain links TRBV6-1 to TRBJ2-5, with no clear D. The CDR3 length is 17 residues. The V end lost 3 bases, the J end lost 6 bases, and 23 bases lay between the germline ends. Germline V lookup: CDR1 MNHNS, CDR2 SASEGT. The DNA of the CDR3 is TGTGCCAGCAGTGAGTTAGGCGTACAAGGAGTCAAGAAGACCCAGTACTTC. This sequence encodes CASSELGVQGVKKTQYF.

This chain uses TRBV6-1 with TRBJ1-3, with D possibly being TRBD1 (5 bases). V gave up 7 bases and J gave up 0 bases, with 10 bases separating them. CDR3 length: 14 amino acids. Germline V lookup: CDR1 MNHNS, CDR2 SASEGT. The CDR3 nucleotides read TGTGCCAGCACCCCAGACAGCTCTGGAAACACCATATATTTT. This encodes CASTPDSSGNTIYF.

V usage is TRBV7-9 and J usage is TRBJ1-2; D may be TRBD1 (5 bases). V was trimmed by 6 bases and J by 5 bases, leaving 19 bases between them. Germline CDR1 reads SEHNR; CDR2 reads FQNEAQ (reference sequence). This CDR3 has 15 residues. CDR3 DNA: TGTGCCAGCAGTCCCTCCTCAGGGCTGGAATATGGCTACACCTTC. Protein: CASSPSSGLEYGYTF.

V is TRBV7-2 and J is TRBJ2-4; 7 bases agree with TRBD1. The CDR3 contains 15 residues. Germline CDR1 reads SGHTA; CDR2 reads FQGNSA. Unmatched junction bases numbered 5, after V lost 5 bases and J lost 1 base. In nucleotides, the CDR3 is TGTGCCAGCAGCGACAGGGTTCTTGCCAAAAACATTCAGTACTTC. Amino acids: CASSDRVLAKNIQYF. The whole variable domain, remainder taken from reference TRBV7-2 and TRBJ2-4, is GAGVSQSPSNKVTEKGKDVELRCDPISGHTALYWYRQSLGQGLEFLIYFQGNSAPDKSGLPSDRFSAERTGGSVSTLTIQRTQQEDSAVYLCASSDRVLAKNIQYFGAGTRLSVL.

This sequence joins TRBV7-9 and TRBJ2-3, with D possibly being TRBD2 (6 bases). CDR1 and CDR2 from the germline V gene are SEHNR and FQNEAQ (reference sequence). With 7 bases removed from V and 6 bases from J, the gap between germline ends came to 20 bases. The CDR3 runs to 15 residues. CDR3 in DNA: TGTGCCAGCACAATGGGAGCGGGCGGATTGGATACGCAGTATTTT. Its protein product is CASTMGAGGLDTQYF. Looking up the rest from reference TRBV7-9 and TRBJ2-3 gives the full variable domain: DTGVSQNPRHKITKRGQNVTFRCDPISEHNRLYWYRQTLGQGPEFLTYFQNEAQLEKSRLLSDRFSAERPKGSFSTLEIQRTEQGDSAMYLCASTMGAGGLDTQYFGPGTRLTVL.

The chain links TRBV28 to TRBJ1-1; D not certain. This CDR3 region has 13 residues. CDR1 is MDHEN, CDR2 SYDVKM, per germline. V lost 4 bases, J lost 1 base, and 7 bases lay in between. The CDR3 here is CASSSPGNTEAFF. CDR3 nucleotides: TGTGCCAGCAGTTCCCCGGGGAACACTGAAGCTTTCTTT.

This rearrangement joins TRBV27 to TRBJ2-7; D perhaps matches TRBD2 (5 bases). The CDR3 runs 15 residues. Germline CDR1 and CDR2: MNHEY and SMNVEV (reference sequence). The V and J ends lost 2 bases and 2 bases respectively, with 13 bases between them. The CDR3, as DNA: TGTGCCAGCAGTTTAGAGGGAGCACCAACCTACGAGCAGTACTTC. It encodes CASSLEGAPTYEQYF.

This chain joins TRBV28 and TRBJ2-5; 7 bases are shared with TRBD1. The J call is in doubt because the DNA end fits TRBJ2-7 better. Germline assignment: CDR1 MDHEN and CDR2 SYDVKM. The CDR3 loop spans 15 amino acids. DNA for the CDR3: TGTGCCAGCCACCCCGGACAGGAACTTTCCTACGAGCAGTACTTC. Protein: CASHPGQELSYEQYF.

In the case of this clone: At one end, the junction sequence differs from germline, possibly due to a read error. This CDR3 is CSVERSRGRSSEQYF. The CDR3, as DNA: TGCAGCGTTGAACGGAGCAGGGGAAGGTCCTCCGAGCAGTACTTC. The rearrangement joins TRBV29-1 to TRBJ2-7, with D possibly being TRBD1 (6 bases). Germline V lookup: CDR1 SQVTM, CDR2 ANQGSEA. The CDR3 runs to 15 residues.

The CDR3 reads CASSRTAGGYTF. CDR3 nucleotides: TGTGCCAGCAGTAGGACTGCGGGGGGCTACACCTTC. The chain carries TRBV27 and TRBJ1-2; D remains ambiguous. This CDR3 is built from 12 residues. The V gene's germline CDR1 is MNHEY and CDR2 SMNVEV (reference sequence). V was clipped by 5 bases and J by 8 bases, with 12 bases between them.

The table lists this clone with a count of one. V usage is TRBV2 and J usage is TRBJ2-1; D uncertain. V was cut by 7 bases and J by 8 bases, with 30 bases left in between. There are 18 residues in the CDR3. CDR1 and CDR2 from the germline V gene are SNHLY and FYNNEI. The CDR3 here is CASTRTVLSVGIMDEQFF. Written as DNA, the CDR3 is TGTGCCAGCACCAGAACCGTATTATCGGTGGGCATAATGGATGAGCAGTTCTTC.

J is TRBJ2-1 and V is TRBV2; D possibly corresponds to TRBD1 (5 bases). V was trimmed by 8 bases and J by 7 bases, leaving 21 bases between them. Germline lookup yields CDR1 SNHLY and CDR2 FYNNEI. This CDR3 is built from 15 residues. The CDR3 here is CASCSSSAGKNEQFF. As DNA, the CDR3 is TGTGCCAGCTGTAGCTCTTCGGCAGGGAAAAATGAGCAGTTCTTC.

CDR3 sequence: CASSSSLQVIGDYEQYF. The CDR3 bases are TGTGCCAGCAGCTCGTCCTTACAGGTTATAGGAGACTACGAGCAGTACTTC. The V and J genes are TRBV13 and TRBJ2-7; the D gene is possibly TRBD1 (5 bases). Germline assignment: CDR1 PRHDT and CDR2 FYEKMQ (reference sequence). This CDR3 has 17 residues. With 4 bases removed from V and 3 bases from J, the gap between germline ends came to 22 bases.

The sample holds one count of this clone. The J gene is TRBJ2-1, the V gene TRBV11-2; 9 nucleotides align to TRBD2. CDR1 and CDR2 from the germline V gene are SGHAT and FQNNGV. This CDR3 is built from 17 residues. J was trimmed by 0 bases and V by 6 bases; bases with no gene match: 9. This chain's CDR3 is CASSRTSARSSYNEQFF. For the CDR3, the DNA is TGTGCCAGCAGTCGGACTAGCGCCCGGAGCTCCTACAATGAGCAGTTCTTC.

Here the CDR3 DNA reads TGTGCCACCAACGAACTAGCGGGGGTCAATGAGCAGTTCTTC. The encoded protein is CATNELAGVNEQFF. This chain connects TRBV6-1 to TRBJ2-1, with 11 bases matching TRBD2. The V gene end was trimmed by 10 bases and the J gene end by 6 bases; junction bases not matched to a gene: 8. The CDR3 is made up of 14 amino acids. Germline values: CDR1 MNHNS, CDR2 SASEGT.

The J gene is TRBJ2-7, the V gene TRBV27; a weak D match, TRBD1 (5 bases). CDR3 length: 14 amino acids. Trimming pared 0 bases from V and 2 bases from J, leaving 8 bases between. The germline gives CDR1 MNHEY, CDR2 SMNVEV (reference sequence). CDR3 loop: CASSLSQGTYEQYF. In DNA, the CDR3 is TGTGCCAGCAGTTTATCGCAGGGTACCTACGAGCAGTACTTC.

The chain has TRBV27 and TRBJ2-3; the match to TRBD2 covers 11 bases. The CDR3 has 16 amino acids. Germline V lookup: CDR1 MNHEY, CDR2 SMNVEV (reference sequence). V gave up 3 bases and J gave up 5 bases; unmatched junction bases: 7. The CDR3, as DNA: TGTGCCAGCAGTTTTTATGGACTAGCGGGTCTAGATACGCAGTATTTT. Its protein is CASSFYGLAGLDTQYF.

This clone was seen once. The genes are TRBV30 and TRBJ2-3; 10 bases are shared with TRBD2. The germline gives CDR1 GTSNPN, CDR2 SVGIG (reference sequence). The CDR3 is 14 amino acids. J was trimmed by 3 bases and V by 1 base; bases with no gene match: 1. The CDR3 loop reads CAWSGSGRTDTQYF. The DNA of the CDR3 is TGTGCCTGGAGTGGTAGCGGGAGGACAGATACGCAGTATTTT.

The chain recombines TRBV7-2 with TRBJ2-7; 12 bases align to TRBD2. This CDR3 is 15 amino acids long. V was pared by 5 bases and J by 6 bases, with 8 bases of the junction left unmatched. CDR1 SGHTA and CDR2 FQGNSA come from the germline V gene. CDR3 sequence reads: CASSPSTSGRGEQYF. The CDR3 region has the DNA TGTGCCAGCAGCCCATCGACTAGCGGGAGAGGCGAGCAGTACTTC.

The chain couples TRBV27 to TRBJ2-1; weak D call: TRBD1 (5 bases). This CDR3 spans 14 amino acids. Germline CDR1 reads MNHEY; CDR2 reads SMNVEV (reference sequence). V lost 7 bases and J lost 5, with 15 bases in between. The CDR3 region is CASTPGFSHNEQFF. The CDR3 DNA follows: TGTGCCAGCACCCCAGGGTTTTCTCACAATGAGCAGTTCTTC.

The chain has TRBV27 and TRBJ2-1; 14 nucleotides line up with TRBD2. CDR1 is MNHEY and CDR2 is SMNVEV in the germline V gene (reference sequence). This CDR3 region has 18 residues. V shed 5 bases, J shed 7 bases, and the junction held 13 bases outside the gene matches. CDR3 coding DNA: TGTGCCAGCAGTGAGGGACTAGCGGGAGCCTTGAGTGGAAATGAGCAGTTCTTC. It codes for CASSEGLAGALSGNEQFF.

The chain employs TRBV6-5 and TRBJ2-1; 13 nucleotides agree with TRBD2. V gave up 7 bases and J gave up 9 bases; unmatched junction bases: 9. The CDR3 length is 15 residues. CDR1 and CDR2 (germline): MNHEY, SVGAGI. CDR3 protein: CASNAGTSGIAEQFF. The CDR3 nucleotides read TGTGCCAGCAACGCCGGGACTAGCGGGATCGCTGAGCAGTTCTTC.